The sequence of this T cell receptor beta chain was determined in a study of shared clonotypes between healthy human individuals. Details on this clone: Antigen: not known.

Naive CD8 cells, CD45RO-negative and positively selected for CCR7, excluded terminally differentiated effector memory CD45RA+ cells. General study results and limits: Only blood was sampled, and tissue TCR repertoires likely differ from blood ones. The represented genetic and exposure-history diversity was limited by the small number of donors.

Data came from immunoSEQ multiplex PCR; TCRdb stores just in-frame clones and leaves some out. Of about 2.2 million clones listed, roughly 93% are singletons. Germline V CDR1 and CDR2: MDHEN, SYDVKM. Between the trimmed V and J ends, which lost 1 base and 5 bases, there was a span of 9 bases. The CDR3 is 14 amino acids. This TCR came from a man between 18 and 35 years old in good health. Some clones in this sample may be carry-over from other donors' samples. Sequenced material: naive CD8+ T cells from PBMCs. J is TRBJ1-5 and V is TRBV28, with a possible D match to TRBD1 (6 bases). CDR3 coding DNA: TGTGCCAGCAGTTTATACAGGGCGTATCAGCCCCAGCATTTT. Translating it yields CASSLYRAYQPQHF. Using reference TRBV28 and TRBJ1-5 for the parts outside the CDR3, the full variable domain is DVKVTQSSRYLVKRTGEKVFLECVQDMDHENMFWYRQDPGLGLRLIYFSYDVKMKEKGDIPEGYSVSREKKERFSLILESASTNQTSMYLCASSLYRAYQPQHFGDGTRLSIL.